Below, 5 T cell receptor beta chains from the same sample are listed, as sequenced in a study of T cell responses to AZD1222 COVID-19 vaccine. The repertoire was sequenced with immunoSEQ multiplex PCR; TCRdb's copy has only in-frame clones and lacks some. The sample lists more than 140,000 clones; approximately 89% were seen once. The sample here was peripheral blood, taken on day 0 of AZD1222 vaccination. These receptor sequences come from an adult in good health.

The V call is TRBV27, the J call TRBJ2-1; possible D gene TRBD2, 6 bases. The CDR3 runs to 15 residues. Germline V gene sequence: CDR1 MNHEY, CDR2 SMNVEV (reference sequence). Trimming removed 2 bases at V and 7 bases at J, with 15 bases between. The CDR3 is CASSLGAGPGNEQFF. DNA for the CDR3: TGTGCCAGCAGTTTAGGTGCGGGGCCCGGGAATGAGCAGTTCTTC.

This clone was seen just once. The chain links TRBV2 to TRBJ1-4; D gene ambiguous. The CDR3 runs to 11 residues. Germline-derived CDR1 and CDR2 are SNHLY and FYNNEI. V lost 6 bases and J 6 bases, leaving 5 bases between the germline ends. CDR3 residues: CASRYHEKLFF. CDR3 nucleotides: TGTGCCAGCAGGTACCATGAAAAACTGTTTTTT.

The chain is built from TRBV3-1 (or the pseudogene TRBV3-2) and TRBJ1-2, with no clear D. The CDR3 consists of 15 residues. The V gene lost 0 bases and the J gene lost 5 bases, with 13 bases spanning the gap. Germline loops: CDR1 LGHDT, CDR2 YNNKEL (reference sequence). CDR3: CASSQDVGYGYGYTF. DNA for the CDR3: TGTGCCAGCAGCCAAGATGTAGGGTACGGGTATGGCTACACCTTC.

The J gene is TRBJ1-6, the V gene TRBV2, with 9 bases identical to TRBD1. The V gene end was trimmed by 5 bases and the J gene end by 6 bases; junction bases not matched to a gene: 5. Looked up from germline, CDR1 is SNHLY and CDR2 is FYNNEI. CDR3 length: 15 amino acids. In nucleotides, the CDR3 is TGTGCCAGCAGTTCACAGGGGGCCGGTAATTCACCCCTCCACTTT. It translates to CASSSQGAGNSPLHF.

The chain carries TRBV3-1 (or the pseudogene TRBV3-2) and TRBJ1-4, with D tentatively TRBD1 (6 bases). Looked up from germline, CDR1 is LGHDT and CDR2 is YNNKEL (reference sequence). The length of the CDR3 is 15 residues. Deletions cut 3 bases from V and 3 bases from J, with 11 bases between. CDR3 in amino acids: CASSQMTGPNEKLFF. The CDR3 bases are TGTGCCAGCAGCCAGATGACAGGCCCTAATGAAAAACTGTTTTTT.